The 16 T cell receptor beta chains given below trace back to one sample, sequenced in a study of T cell responses to AZD1222 COVID-19 vaccine. Here immunoSEQ multiplex PCR was the method, and the copy in TCRdb shows in-frame clones only, minus some. The sample contains around 94,000 clones, about 88% of which appear only once. Specimen: peripheral blood, collected on day 0 of AZD1222 vaccination. Receptors were obtained from an adult in good health.

This sequence joins TRBV19 and TRBJ1-1, with a tentative D call TRBD1 (5 bases). V was trimmed by 5 bases and J by 10 bases, leaving 20 bases between them. In germline, CDR1 is LNHDA, CDR2 SQIVND (reference sequence). This CDR3 has 14 residues. CDR3 coding DNA: TGTGCCAGTAGTGGGCCGGCAGGGCCGTTCCCAGCTTTCTTT. Translated, it gives CASSGPAGPFPAFF.

The chain uses TRBV7-2 and TRBJ1-1; D gene ambiguous. This CDR3 comprises 14 residues. Looked up from germline, CDR1 is SGHTA and CDR2 is FQGNSA. The V and J ends lost 2 bases and 3 bases respectively, with 10 bases between them. CDR3 nucleotide sequence: TGTGCCAGCAGCTTAACGGCGGACTACACTGAAGCTTTCTTT. Its translation is CASSLTADYTEAFF.

The V call is TRBV4-1, the J call TRBJ1-6; TRBD1 matches 7 bases. The CDR3 is 15 amino acids. The V and J ends lost 1 base and 6 bases, in that order; junction bases with no gene match: 3. The germline CDR1 and CDR2 sequences are MGHRA and YSYEKL. The CDR3 sequence is CASSQAGQTNSPLHF. DNA of the CDR3: TGCGCCAGCAGCCAAGCGGGACAGACTAATTCACCCCTCCACTTT.

This clone was observed a single time. V gene TRBV5-1 combines with J gene TRBJ1-3; 8 bases are shared with TRBD1. Trimming removed 3 bases from V and 4 bases from J; junction bases left unmatched: 6. The CDR3 length is 15 residues. Germline CDR1 reads SGHRS; CDR2 reads YFSETQ. CDR3 DNA: TGCGCCAGCAGCTCTCAGGGGGCGTCCGGAAACACCATATATTTT. Its protein product is CASSSQGASGNTIYF.

Points on this clone: Other DNA sequences from this sample encode an identical CDR3 as well. The CDR3 here is CASSLGGVQETQYF. In nucleotides, the CDR3 is TGCGCCAGCAGCTTGGGGGGAGTCCAAGAGACCCAGTACTTC. J is TRBJ2-5 and V is TRBV5-1; the D gene is possibly TRBD2 (5 bases). V was cut by 0 bases and J by 1 base, with 7 bases left in between. The CDR3 has 14 amino acids. Germline V gene sequence: CDR1 SGHRS, CDR2 YFSETQ.

V is TRBV4-3 and J is TRBJ2-7, with 13 bases matching TRBD2. The CDR3 extends over 14 amino acids. CDR1 is LGHNA, CDR2 YSLEER, per germline. The J segment lost 4 bases and the V segment lost 3 bases, leaving 0 bases of the junction unmatched. The CDR3 DNA sequence: TGCGCCAGCAGCCAGACTAGCGGGAGGTACGAGCAGTACTTC. It specifies CASSQTSGRYEQYF.

In this sample, this clone turned up a few times. This rearrangement joins TRBV2 to TRBJ1-1; no firm D call. CDR3 length: 13 residues. Trimming shortened V by 6 bases and J by 1 base, and 9 bases separated the two germline ends. Germline values: CDR1 SNHLY, CDR2 FYNNEI. This CDR3 is CASRRDTNTEAFF. The CDR3 DNA is TGTGCCAGCAGGAGGGATACGAACACTGAAGCTTTCTTT.

V is TRBV4-3 and J is TRBJ2-2, with 9 bases fitting TRBD1. The CDR3 covers 20 residues. V gave up 2 bases and J gave up 1 base; unmatched junction bases: 14. Germline V gives CDR1 LGHNA, CDR2 YSLEER. The CDR3 bases are TGCGCCAGCAGCCAACAAATGATTACAGGGGGCGGGTGGAACACCGGGGAGCTGTTTTTT. It specifies CASSQQMITGGGWNTGELFF.

The genes are TRBV30 and TRBJ1-1; unclear D gene. The germline V and J ends were trimmed by 4 bases and 1 base, with 10 bases remaining between them. CDR3 size: 13 residues. The germline V gene has CDR1 GTSNPN and CDR2 SVGIG (reference sequence). The CDR3 loop is CAWKTNPNTEAFF. In DNA form, the CDR3 reads TGTGCCTGGAAAACAAACCCGAACACTGAAGCTTTCTTT.

The V call is TRBV5-1, the J call TRBJ2-2; 12 nucleotides line up with TRBD2. V trimming: 0 bases; J trimming: 7 bases; junction bases outside the gene matches: 7. Per the germline V gene, CDR1 is SGHRS and CDR2 is YFSETQ. The CDR3 runs to 17 residues. CDR3 residues: CASSLGLAGVVVGELFF. The CDR3 DNA follows: TGCGCCAGCAGCTTGGGACTAGCGGGAGTTGTCGTCGGGGAGCTGTTTTTT.

The chain recombines TRBV10-2 with TRBJ2-2; TRBD2 matches 10 bases. The length of the CDR3 is 15 residues. The V and J ends lost 3 bases and 6 bases, in that order; junction bases with no gene match: 4. Germline V gives CDR1 WSHSY, CDR2 SAAADI. The CDR3 nucleotides read TGCGCCAGCAGTGATTTCCTAGCGGGGGCCGGGGAGCTGTTTTTT. Its protein is CASSDFLAGAGELFF.

This clone was observed a few times. The genes are TRBV9 and TRBJ2-3; TRBD2 is a possible D gene (7 bases). Germline loops: CDR1 SGDLS, CDR2 YYNGEE. The V gene lost 6 bases and the J gene lost 2 bases, with 13 bases spanning the gap. The CDR3 has 14 residues. The CDR3 protein is CASKGGGHTDTQYF. The CDR3 DNA reads as TGTGCCAGCAAGGGGGGAGGGCACACAGATACGCAGTATTTT.

This clone was detected once. J is TRBJ1-3 and V is TRBV12-3 or TRBV12-4; D remains ambiguous. Trimming cost V 5 bases and J 6 bases, with 8 bases left between them. This CDR3 has 12 amino acids. The CDR3 nucleotides are TGTGCCAGCAGTATCGCTAAAAACACCATATATTTT. Encoded protein: CASSIAKNTIYF.

The rearrangement uses TRBV7-8 and TRBJ1-5; 7 nucleotides agree with TRBD1. Losses at the gene ends were 1 base for V and 0 bases for J; bases not matched to a gene: 3. The CDR3 sequence is 16 residues long. Germline CDR1 reads SGHVS; CDR2 reads FQNEAQ. The CDR3 spells CASSLEGQTSNQPQHF. Here the CDR3 DNA reads TGTGCCAGCAGCTTAGAGGGACAGACTAGCAATCAGCCCCAGCATTTT.

The chain uses TRBV5-1 and TRBJ1-1; 8 bases map to TRBD1. CDR1 and CDR2 (germline): SGHRS, YFSETQ. The J segment lost 1 base and the V segment lost 6 bases, leaving 8 bases of the junction unmatched. This CDR3 region has 15 residues. CDR3 DNA sequence: TGCGCCAGCAATCCGCTCGGACAGGGGAACACTGAAGCTTTCTTT. Residues: CASNPLGQGNTEAFF.

J is TRBJ2-1 and V is TRBV7-2; perhaps TRBD2 as D (5 bases). There are 16 residues in the CDR3. The V gene's germline CDR1 is SGHTA and CDR2 FQGNSA. V was pared by 5 bases and J by 4 bases, with 18 bases between. DNA for the CDR3: TGTGCCAGCAGCCCTTCGACGCGGGCGACGTACAATGAGCAGTTCTTC. Amino acids: CASSPSTRATYNEQFF. Drawing the rest from reference TRBV7-2 and TRBJ2-1, the complete variable domain is GAGVSQSPSNKVTEKGKDVELRCDPISGHTALYWYRQSLGQGLEFLIYFQGNSAPDKSGLPSDRFSAERTGGSVSTLTIQRTQQEDSAVYLCASSPSTRATYNEQFFGPGTRLTVL.